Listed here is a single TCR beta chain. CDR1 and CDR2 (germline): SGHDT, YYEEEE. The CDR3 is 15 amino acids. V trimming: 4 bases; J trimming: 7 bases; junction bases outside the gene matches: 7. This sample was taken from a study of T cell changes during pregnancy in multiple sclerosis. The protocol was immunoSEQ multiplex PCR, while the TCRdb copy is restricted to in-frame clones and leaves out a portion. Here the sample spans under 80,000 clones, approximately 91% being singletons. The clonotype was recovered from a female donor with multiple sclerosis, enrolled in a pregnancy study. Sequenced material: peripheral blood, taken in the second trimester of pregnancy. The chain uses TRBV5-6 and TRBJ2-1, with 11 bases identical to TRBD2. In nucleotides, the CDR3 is TGTGCCAGCAGCCCTCGACTAGCGGGGCTTAATGAGCAGTTCTTC. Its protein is CASSPRLAGLNEQFF.